This T cell receptor (beta chain) was identified in a study of post-analysis software for immune sequencing data. Whole-study context: Courses of disease covered relapsing-remitting, secondary progressive and progressive-relapsing multiple sclerosis.

Findings of the study overall: Normalized Chao1 diversity was significantly lower in multiple sclerosis patients than in controls. Included in a set of about five TRBV segments more frequent in patients than controls were TRBV5-6, TRBV5-1 and TRBV20-1.

Prepared libraries of TCR beta cDNA carried unique molecular identifiers. TCRdb reanalysed the PCR reads using MiXCR and keeps one entry per CDR3 protein. The repertoire consists of about 200,000 distinct CDR3 sequences, with 29% occurring once and the leading ten covering around 3.2%. This CDR3 spans 16 amino acids. Trimming left V 0 bases short and J 1 base short, with 12 bases between. Germline CDR1 DFQATT, CDR2 SNEGSKA (reference sequence). A few counts support this clonotype. Its antigen is as yet unknown. The sequencing sample was made of blood. This receptor was identified in a girl aged 2-17 years with multiple sclerosis. The rearrangement links TRBV20-1 to TRBJ2-2, with D perhaps matching TRBD1 (5 bases). CDR3 loop: CSARDEQVLNTGELFF. In nucleotides, the CDR3 is TGCAGTGCTAGAGATGAACAGGTCCTGAACACCGGGGAGCTGTTTTTT.